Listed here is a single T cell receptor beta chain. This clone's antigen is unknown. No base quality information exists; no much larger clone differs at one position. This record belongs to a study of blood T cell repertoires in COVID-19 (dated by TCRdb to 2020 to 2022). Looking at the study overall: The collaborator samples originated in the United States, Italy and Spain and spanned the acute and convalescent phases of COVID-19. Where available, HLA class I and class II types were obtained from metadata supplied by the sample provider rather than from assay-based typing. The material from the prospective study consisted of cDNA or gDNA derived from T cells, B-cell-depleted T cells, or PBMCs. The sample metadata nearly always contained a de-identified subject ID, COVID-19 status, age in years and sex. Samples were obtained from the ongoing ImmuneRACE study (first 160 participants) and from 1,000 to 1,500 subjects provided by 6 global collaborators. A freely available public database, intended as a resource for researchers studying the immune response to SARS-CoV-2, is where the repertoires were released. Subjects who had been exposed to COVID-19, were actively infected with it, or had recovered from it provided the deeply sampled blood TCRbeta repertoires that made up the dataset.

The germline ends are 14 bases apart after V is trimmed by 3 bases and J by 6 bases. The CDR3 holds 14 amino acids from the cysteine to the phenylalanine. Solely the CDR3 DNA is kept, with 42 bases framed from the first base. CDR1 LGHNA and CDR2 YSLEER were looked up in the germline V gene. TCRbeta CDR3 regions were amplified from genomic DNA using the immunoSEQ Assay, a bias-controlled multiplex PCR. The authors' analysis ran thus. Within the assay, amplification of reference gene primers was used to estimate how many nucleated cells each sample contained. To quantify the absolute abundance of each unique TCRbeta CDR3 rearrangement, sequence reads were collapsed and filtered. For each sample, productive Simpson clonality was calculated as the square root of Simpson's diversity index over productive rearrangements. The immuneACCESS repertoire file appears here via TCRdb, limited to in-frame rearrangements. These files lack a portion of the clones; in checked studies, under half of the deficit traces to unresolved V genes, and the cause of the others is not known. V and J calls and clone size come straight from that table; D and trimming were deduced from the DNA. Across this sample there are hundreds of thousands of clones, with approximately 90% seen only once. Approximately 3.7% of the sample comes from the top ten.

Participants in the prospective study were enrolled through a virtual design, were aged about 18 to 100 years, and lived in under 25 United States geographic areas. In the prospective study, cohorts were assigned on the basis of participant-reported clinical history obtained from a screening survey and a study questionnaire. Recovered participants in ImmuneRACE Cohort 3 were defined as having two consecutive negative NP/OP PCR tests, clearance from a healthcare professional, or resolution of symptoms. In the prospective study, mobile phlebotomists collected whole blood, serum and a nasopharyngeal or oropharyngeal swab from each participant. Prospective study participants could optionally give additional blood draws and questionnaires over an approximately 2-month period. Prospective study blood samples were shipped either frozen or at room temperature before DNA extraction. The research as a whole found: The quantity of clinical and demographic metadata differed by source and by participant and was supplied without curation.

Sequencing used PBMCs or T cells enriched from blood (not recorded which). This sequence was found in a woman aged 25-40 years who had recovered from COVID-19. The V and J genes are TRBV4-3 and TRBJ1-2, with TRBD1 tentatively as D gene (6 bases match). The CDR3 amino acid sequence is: CASSQGVQGDGYTF. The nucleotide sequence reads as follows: TGCGCCAGCAGCCAGGGTGTACAGGGCGATGGCTACACCTTC.